This T cell receptor beta chain was sequenced for a study of cytomegalovirus exposure and HLA in healthy donors. Whole-study results and caveats: Most sequenced TCRs were rare (though some public TCRs occurred in many donors). It was approximately 160 TCR beta chains that were listed as cytomegalovirus-associated.

A note on this clone: Its cognate antigen is unknown.

The approximately 120-subject validation cohort, separate from the approximately 640-subject first cohort, included the donors. Profiled with immunoSEQ multiplex PCR; TCRdb holds only in-frame clones, not every one. The sample has 300,000 to 400,000 clones, roughly 89% seen once; the top ten hold 0.83%. Sequenced input: PBMCs. The TCR sequence derives from a woman under 30 in good health and CMV-seronegative.

CDR3 loop: CASSAIPTNEQFF. CDR3 DNA: TGTGCCAGCAGTGCAATCCCTACTAATGAGCAGTTCTTC. The genes are TRBV6-4 and TRBJ2-1; D is unclear. This CDR3 comprises 13 residues. V shed 4 bases and J shed 7 bases, with 11 bases lying between them. The germline gives CDR1 MRHNA, CDR2 SNTAGT.